The entry below describes one T cell receptor beta chain. Germline loops: CDR1 MDHEN, CDR2 SYDVKM. The CDR3 is 14 amino acids. Germline trimming cut 5 bases from V and 4 bases from J; bases unmatched to any gene: 7. These data originate in a study of shared clonotypes between healthy human individuals. Original methodology: Filtering was not the same, since immunoSEQ gave junction-only sequences without quality scores. Repertoires were generated with immunoSEQ multiplex PCR, while TCRdb's copy carries only in-frame clones and drops some. Clonal size and the V and J genes are those of that table, whereas D and trimming came from the DNA. Here the sample spans roughly 500,000 clones, over 70% being singletons.

The rearrangement joins TRBV28 to TRBJ2-5; TRBD2 aligns across 7 bases. Material for sequencing was PBMCs. The clonotype was recovered from a woman between 40 and 55 years old in good health. Some clones in this sample may be carry-over from other donors' samples. This CDR3 is CASSQGAGRETQYF. In DNA, the CDR3 is TGTGCCAGCAGTCAAGGAGCGGGGCGAGAGACCCAGTACTTC.